A single sample is the source of the 26 T cell receptor beta chains below, sequenced in a study of TIL therapy for anti-PD-1-resistant metastatic lung cancer. Documented time point: pre-treatment sample, taken before nivolumab and TIL therapy. Tumor tissue came from excised metastases, mostly pleural nodules or supraclavicular lymph nodes. The immunoSEQ assay was v3. Assay: immunoSEQ multiplex PCR; the TCRdb copy retains only in-frame clones and omits some. The sample lists about 100,000 clones, roughly two thirds occurring once. Sequenced material: tumor tissue, taken at baseline. Receptors were obtained from a person between 25 and 80 years old with non-small cell lung cancer.

The chain uses TRBV18 and TRBJ2-3; D perhaps matches TRBD1 (5 bases). CDR3 length: 17 residues. Trimming removed 3 bases from V and 0 bases from J, with 16 bases in between. Germline lookup yields CDR1 KGHSH and CDR2 LQKENI. CDR3 DNA sequence: TGTGCCAGCTCACCCCTACCAGGGCAGTTTAGCACAGATACGCAGTATTTT. Translation: CASSPLPGQFSTDTQYF. Using reference TRBV18 and TRBJ2-3 for the parts outside the CDR3, the full variable domain is NAGVMQNPRHLVRRRGQEARLRCSPMKGHSHVYWYRQLPEEGLKFMVYLQKENIIDESGMPKERFSAEFPKEGPSILRIQQVVRGDSAAYFCASSPLPGQFSTDTQYFGPGTRLTVL.

This chain uses TRBV15 with TRBJ2-7; D remains unclear. CDR3 length: 14 residues. Germline CDR1 and CDR2: LNHNV and YYDKDF (reference sequence). Trimming cost V 8 bases and J 0 bases, with 14 bases left between them. CDR3 in amino acids: CATSLFRSSYEQYF. DNA of the CDR3: TGTGCCACCTCGTTATTCCGGTCCTCCTACGAGCAGTACTTC.

This sequence joins TRBV4-1 and TRBJ2-1; the match to TRBD2 covers 8 bases. CDR3 length: 16 amino acids. Trimming cost V 4 bases and J 10 bases; bases outside gene matches: 15. Germline CDR1 and CDR2: MGHRA and YSYEKL. As DNA, the CDR3 is TGCGCCAGCAGCCTCCTTCGGGGGGGTCCAACTAACGAGCAGTTCTTC. This sequence encodes CASSLLRGGPTNEQFF.

This chain joins TRBV7-9 and TRBJ1-2; D remains ambiguous. The V and J ends lost 1 base and 8 bases respectively, with 20 bases between them. The V gene's germline CDR1 is SEHNR and CDR2 FQNEAQ (reference sequence). This CDR3 is built from 16 residues. CDR3 amino acids: CASSLEGSTRREGYTF. DNA of the CDR3: TGTGCCAGCAGCTTAGAAGGGTCCACCCGGCGGGAAGGCTACACCTTC.

V and J are TRBV27 and TRBJ1-2; D might be TRBD1 (6 bases). V gave up 6 bases and J gave up 0 bases, with 17 bases separating them. The germline CDR1 and CDR2 sequences are MNHEY and SMNVEV (reference sequence). The CDR3 length is 16 residues. For the CDR3, the DNA is TGTGCCAGCAGACGAACCCGGGACACCGCTAACTATGGCTACACCTTC. Translation gives CASRRTRDTANYGYTF.

Ten or more counts support this clone. The chain couples TRBV6-5 to TRBJ2-7; 7 bases match TRBD2. After removal of 2 bases from V and 5 bases from J, the junction contained 0 bases not matched to a gene. The CDR3 has 12 amino acids. CDR1 MNHEY and CDR2 SVGAGI come from the germline V gene. Here the CDR3 DNA reads TGTGCCAGCAGTTACCGGGGGGACGAGCAGTACTTC. Residues: CASSYRGDEQYF.

The CDR3 loop is CASSLHGEAFF. The CDR3 DNA sequence: TGTGCCAGCAGTCTCCATGGGGAAGCTTTCTTT. The chain recombines TRBV27 with TRBJ1-1; no reliable D call. Germline V gene lookup returns CDR1 MNHEY and CDR2 SMNVEV (reference sequence). This CDR3 region has 11 residues. Trimming cost V 5 bases and J 8 bases, with 9 bases left between them.

This CDR3 reads CASSYSGYGSYGYTF. DNA for the CDR3: TGTGCCAGCAGTTACTCAGGGTACGGGAGCTATGGCTACACCTTC. This chain uses TRBV6-5 with TRBJ1-2; D remains ambiguous. The CDR3 consists of 15 residues. Trimming stripped 0 bases from V and 4 bases from J, with 12 bases between. Germline CDR1 and CDR2: MNHEY and SVGAGI.

This chain links TRBV7-2 with TRBJ2-2, with 7 bases fitting TRBD1. The length of the CDR3 is 15 residues. The V gene end was trimmed by 5 bases and the J gene end by 2 bases; junction bases not matched to a gene: 5. From germline, CDR1 is SGHTA and CDR2 FQGNSA. The CDR3 spells CASSVDRANTGELFF. The CDR3, as DNA: TGTGCCAGCAGCGTAGACAGGGCCAACACCGGGGAGCTGTTTTTT.

The gene calls are TRBV28 and TRBJ1-1, with D possibly being TRBD1 (6 bases). Trimming shortened V by 3 bases and J by 0 bases, and 11 bases separated the two germline ends. This CDR3 contains 15 residues. Germline CDR1 reads MDHEN; CDR2 reads SYDVKM. CDR3 coding DNA: TGTGCCAGCAGTTTGGTGGACAGCATGAACACTGAAGCTTTCTTT. It encodes CASSLVDSMNTEAFF.

This clone was seen only once. The J gene is TRBJ2-5, the V gene TRBV15; D gene unclear. Germline V gene data show CDR1 as LNHNV and CDR2 as YYDKDF (reference sequence). V lost 0 bases, J lost 1 base, and 9 bases lay in between. The CDR3 contains 15 residues. DNA of the CDR3: TGTGCCACCAGCAGAGATCCCGGCTTCCAAGAGACCCAGTACTTC. Protein sequence: CATSRDPGFQETQYF. Looking up the rest from reference TRBV15 and TRBJ2-5 gives the full variable domain: DAMVIQNPRYQVTQFGKPVTLSCSQTLNHNVMYWYQQKSSQAPKLLFHYYDKDFNNEADTPDNFQSRRPNTSFCFLDIRSPGLGDTAMYLCATSRDPGFQETQYFGPGTRLLVL.

The chain couples TRBV27 to TRBJ1-5; D gene unclear. V was cut by 5 bases and J by 4 bases, with 12 bases left in between. Germline assignment: CDR1 MNHEY and CDR2 SMNVEV (reference sequence). The CDR3 contains 14 residues. The CDR3 DNA sequence: TGTGCCAGCAGTCCCCAGTCCCTTAATCAGCCCCAGCATTTT. This encodes CASSPQSLNQPQHF.

The chain couples TRBV7-8 to TRBJ2-7; 7 bases are shared with TRBD1. This CDR3 has 13 residues. V shed 2 bases and J 6 bases; nucleotides not matched to a gene: 4. Germline CDR1 reads SGHVS; CDR2 reads FQNEAQ. CDR3 nucleotide sequence: TGTGCCAGCAGCTTAAGACAGGGTATCGAGCAGTACTTC. Translated, it gives CASSLRQGIEQYF.

This chain joins TRBV18 and TRBJ1-6, with D uncertain. The germline V gene has CDR1 KGHSH and CDR2 LQKENI. The ends were cut back, 0 bases at V and 8 bases at J, with 5 bases in the middle. The CDR3 is 13 amino acids. CDR3 nucleotides: TGTGCCAGCTCACCACCGTTCGATTCACCCCTCCACTTT. It codes for CASSPPFDSPLHF.

The chain has TRBV9 and TRBJ1-1; no firm D call. The CDR3 has 13 amino acids. The germline CDR1 and CDR2 sequences are SGDLS and YYNGEE. Trimming shortened V by 1 base and J by 2 bases, and 6 bases separated the two germline ends. CDR3 DNA sequence: TGTGCCAGCAGCGTACAGGACAACACTGAAGCTTTCTTT. It codes for CASSVQDNTEAFF.

This clone was recorded a few times. The genes are TRBV6-2 or TRBV6-3 and TRBJ2-1; D not resolved. CDR1 is MNHEY, CDR2 SVGEGT, per germline. The CDR3 has 18 residues. V shed 2 bases and J shed 9 bases, with 26 bases lying between them. CDR3 amino acids: CASSYTLAGLSGKSEQFF. The CDR3 DNA reads as TGTGCCAGCAGTTACACTCTCGCCGGTTTGTCGGGTAAGAGTGAGCAGTTCTTC.

The rearrangement links TRBV7-3 to TRBJ2-2; 8 nucleotides match TRBD1. Per the germline V gene, CDR1 is SGHTA and CDR2 is FQGTGA. This CDR3 region has 15 residues. V lost 5 bases and J lost 5; bases outside the gene matches: 7. The CDR3 reads CASSLDRVGTGELFF. The CDR3 DNA follows: TGTGCCAGCAGCCTGGACAGGGTGGGAACCGGGGAGCTGTTTTTT.

The chain combines TRBV19 with TRBJ1-2, with D uncertain. CDR1 LNHDA and CDR2 SQIVND come from the germline V gene (reference sequence). V was shortened by 3 bases and J by 5 bases, with 22 bases between the two germline ends. This CDR3 spans 17 amino acids. This CDR3 is CASSMDPGRSVPYGYTF. For the CDR3, the DNA is TGTGCCAGTAGTATGGATCCGGGCAGGTCCGTTCCATATGGCTACACCTTC.

The V and J genes are TRBV4-1 and TRBJ2-5; TRBD2 is a possible D gene (6 bases). The germline CDR1 and CDR2 sequences are MGHRA and YSYEKL. V lost 6 bases and J lost 5, with 22 bases in between. CDR3 size: 16 residues. This CDR3 is CASSLLGRPVQETQYF. Here the CDR3 DNA reads TGCGCCAGCAGTCTCCTGGGGAGGCCGGTTCAGGAGACCCAGTACTTC.

The V and J genes are TRBV4-1 and TRBJ2-5, with 7 bases that match TRBD1. This CDR3 contains 15 residues. Germline lookup yields CDR1 MGHRA and CDR2 YSYEKL. J was trimmed by 4 bases and V by 2 bases; bases with no gene match: 7. The CDR3 DNA sequence: TGCGCCAGCAGCCAAACTCAGGACAGGCGAGAGACCCAGTACTTC. Its translation: CASSQTQDRRETQYF.

The V call is TRBV7-9, the J call TRBJ1-2, with D perhaps TRBD1 (6 bases). The V end was cut by 6 bases, the J end by 4 bases, with 15 bases between. From germline, CDR1 is SEHNR and CDR2 FQNEAQ (reference sequence). The CDR3 length is 14 residues. The CDR3 loop is CASSQTGWGYGYTF. CDR3 coding DNA: TGTGCCAGCAGTCAAACAGGGTGGGGCTATGGCTACACCTTC.

The genes are TRBV7-9 and TRBJ2-5; the D gene could be TRBD1 or TRBD2 (5 bases each). The CDR3 totals 14 residues. Between the trimmed V and J ends, which lost 5 bases and 2 bases, there was a span of 12 bases. Per the germline V gene, CDR1 is SEHNR and CDR2 is FQNEAQ (reference sequence). CDR3 loop: CASSTGTFQETQYF. The CDR3 nucleotides read TGTGCCAGCAGCACCGGGACCTTTCAAGAGACCCAGTACTTC.

The chain couples TRBV28 to TRBJ2-7; tentative D call: TRBD1 (5 bases). Looked up from germline, CDR1 is MDHEN and CDR2 is SYDVKM. This CDR3 spans 12 amino acids. V was shortened by 2 bases and J by 7 bases, with 9 bases between the two germline ends. In DNA form, the CDR3 reads TGTGCCAGCAGTTTAACAGGCCGAGAGCAGTACTTC. This codes for CASSLTGREQYF.

In its sample, this clone was seen a few times. The chain couples TRBV30 to TRBJ1-5; D is uncertain. From germline, CDR1 is GTSNPN and CDR2 SVGIG (reference sequence). This CDR3 is built from 14 residues. Trimming stripped 1 base from V and 2 bases from J, with 9 bases between. The CDR3 loop reads CAWSGGSGNQPQHF. The CDR3, as DNA: TGTGCCTGGAGTGGCGGATCGGGCAATCAGCCCCAGCATTTT.

This clone has a handful of counts. The chain links TRBV7-9 to TRBJ2-3, with a possible D match to TRBD1 (6 bases). This CDR3 spans 12 amino acids. Deletions cut 4 bases from V and 6 bases from J, with 8 bases between. The V gene's germline CDR1 is SEHNR and CDR2 FQNEAQ (reference sequence). In DNA form, the CDR3 reads TGTGCCAGCAGCTCCACAGGGGATACGCAGTATTTT. Translation gives CASSSTGDTQYF.

The table lists this clone with a few counts. V is TRBV6-2 or TRBV6-3 and J is TRBJ2-1; 10 bases are shared with TRBD2. The germline CDR1 and CDR2 sequences are MNHEY and SVGEGT. V was clipped by 5 bases and J by 2 bases; unmatched bases: 3. This CDR3 is 15 amino acids long. CDR3 in DNA: TGTGCCAGCAGTCAAACTAGCGGGGCCTACAATGAGCAGTTCTTC. Translation gives CASSQTSGAYNEQFF.